This entry features one T cell receptor (beta chain) sequence. Its antigen is still unknown. These data belong to a study of cytomegalovirus exposure and HLA in healthy donors. Study details: Earlier, fewer than 130 million unique TCR beta sequences were recovered from around 200 million T cells by an analysis. Study observations and caveats: The classifier reportedly diagnosed cytomegalovirus status with high sensitivity and specificity. In a later analysis, TCR beta V- and J-gene trimming was associated with a missense DCLRE1C variant.

The PCR had 60 Vbeta and 13 Jbeta primers. This table comes from immunoSEQ multiplex PCR, and its TCRdb copy is limited to in-frame clones, with some not included. The sample carries over 150,000 clones, about four fifths recorded once. Between the trimmed V and J ends, which lost 6 bases and 4 bases, there was a span of 9 bases. CDR1 MDHEN and CDR2 SYDVKM come from the germline V gene. The CDR3 spans 12 residues. The clonotype originates from a man between 45 and 60 years old in good health and CMV-seronegative. This chain uses TRBV28 with TRBJ1-2, with D uncertain. The source material was PBMCs. For the CDR3, the DNA is TGTGCCAGCAGCCCAGGATTCTATGGCTACACCTTC. Translating it yields CASSPGFYGYTF.